This T cell receptor beta chain stems from a study of T cells in narcolepsy. Overall study context: Healthy controls were enrolled alongside patients with narcolepsy type 1 or type 2. Study-level points and caveats: Autoreactive HCRT-specific and TRIB2-specific clonotypes were marked in same-patient CSF-versus-blood CD4+ comparisons. Autoreactive clonotypes reportedly recurred in blood of same and different patients, not controls.

This table comes from immunoSEQ multiplex PCR, and its TCRdb copy is limited to in-frame clones, with some not included. The sample has around 1,700 clones; approximately 23% are singletons. Unmatched junction bases numbered 7, after V lost 10 bases and J lost 4 bases. Germline loops: CDR1 MNHNY, CDR2 SVGAGI (reference sequence). The CDR3 loop spans 14 amino acids. This clone counts as medium-sized. Its antigen is currently unknown. Sample: cultured CD4+ T cells from cerebrospinal fluid. The TCR sequence derives from a human donor with narcolepsy. V is TRBV6-6 and J is TRBJ2-5, with TRBD2 matching over 12 bases. The CDR3 is CATSQTSGGETQYF. The CDR3 region has the DNA TGTGCCACCTCCCAGACTAGCGGGGGAGAGACCCAGTACTTC.